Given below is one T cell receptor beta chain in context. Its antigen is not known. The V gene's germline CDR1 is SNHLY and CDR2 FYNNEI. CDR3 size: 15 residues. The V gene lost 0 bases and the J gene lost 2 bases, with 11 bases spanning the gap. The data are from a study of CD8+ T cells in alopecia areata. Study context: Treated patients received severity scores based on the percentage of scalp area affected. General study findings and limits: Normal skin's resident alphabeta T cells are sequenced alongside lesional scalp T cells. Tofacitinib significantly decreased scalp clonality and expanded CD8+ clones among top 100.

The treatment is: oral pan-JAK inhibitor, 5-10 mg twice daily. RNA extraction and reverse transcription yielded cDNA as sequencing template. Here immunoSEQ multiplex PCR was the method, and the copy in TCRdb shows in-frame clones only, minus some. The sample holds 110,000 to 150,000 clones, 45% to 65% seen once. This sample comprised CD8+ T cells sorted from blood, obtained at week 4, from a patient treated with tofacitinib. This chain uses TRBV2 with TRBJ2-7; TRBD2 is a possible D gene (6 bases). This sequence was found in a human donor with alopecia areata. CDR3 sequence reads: CASSEARDPAYEQYF. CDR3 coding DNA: TGTGCCAGCAGTGAAGCGCGGGACCCCGCCTACGAGCAGTACTTC. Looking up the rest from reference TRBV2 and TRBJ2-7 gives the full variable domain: EPEVTQTPSHQVTQMGQEVILRCVPISNHLYFYWYRQILGQKVEFLVSFYNNEISEKSEIFDDQFSVERPDGSNFTLKIRSTKLEDSAMYFCASSEARDPAYEQYFGPGTRLTVT.